Given below is one TCR beta chain in context. Its antigen remains unidentified. Per germline, CDR1 SGHDT and CDR2 YYEEEE. CDR3 size: 15 residues. V lost 6 bases and J 2 bases, leaving 17 bases between the germline ends. The data stem from a study of CD8 T cell repertoires and HIV-1 epitope variants. TCRdb keeps only in-frame clones here, not all; method: immunoSEQ multiplex PCR. Of approximately 5,000 clones listed, around 69% are singletons. This chain connects TRBV5-6 to TRBJ2-5; weak D call: TRBD2 (6 bases). The receptor was derived from a male donor with HIV. The sample comprised cultured CD8+ T cells derived from PBMCs. The CDR3 sequence: CASTQRGGIQETQYF. The CDR3, as DNA: TGTGCCAGCACCCAAAGAGGCGGGATTCAAGAGACCCAGTACTTC.